The 10 T cell receptor beta chains given below trace back to one sample, sequenced in a study of T cell changes during pregnancy in multiple sclerosis. The assay was immunoSEQ multiplex PCR, and TCRdb's table has in-frame clones only and misses some. The sample consists of under 130,000 clones, approximately 89% of them appearing once. Sequenced material: peripheral blood, taken after pregnancy. The source of these receptors is a female donor with multiple sclerosis, enrolled in a pregnancy study.

The chain links TRBV7-3 to TRBJ2-1, with a weak D call TRBD1 (6 bases). The CDR3 has 14 residues. Trimming stripped 1 base from V and 7 bases from J, with 11 bases between. CDR1 and CDR2 (germline): SGHTA, FQGTGA. The CDR3 coding sequence is TGTGCCAGCAGCTTAATAGGGGGTTGGAATGAGCAGTTCTTC. This encodes CASSLIGGWNEQFF.

The gene calls are TRBV5-5 and TRBJ1-2; the D is unclear. The germline V and J ends were trimmed by 0 bases and 0 bases, with 15 bases remaining between them. This CDR3 region has 17 residues. CDR1 SGHKS and CDR2 YYEKEE come from the germline V gene (reference sequence). In DNA form, the CDR3 reads TGTGCCAGCAGCTTGGCCGCGGGTCCCGTTGCTAACTATGGCTACACCTTC. It translates to CASSLAAGPVANYGYTF.

The genes are TRBV30 and TRBJ2-1; 8 bases map to TRBD2. V lost 5 bases and J lost 8; bases outside the gene matches: 11. This CDR3 contains 14 residues. Germline V gene lookup returns CDR1 GTSNPN and CDR2 SVGIG (reference sequence). The chain's CDR3 is CAWDIRTSIHEQFF. Here the CDR3 DNA reads TGTGCCTGGGATATTAGGACTAGCATCCATGAGCAGTTCTTC.

The rearrangement joins TRBV18 to TRBJ1-5; TRBD1 is a possible D gene (6 bases). The CDR3 totals 17 residues. In germline, CDR1 is KGHSH, CDR2 LQKENI. Trimming removed 9 bases from V and 1 base from J, with 22 bases in between. The CDR3 sequence: CASSSGAPIGSNQPQHF. The CDR3, as DNA: TGTGCCAGTTCCTCAGGGGCCCCAATTGGGAGCAATCAGCCCCAGCATTTT.

This chain links TRBV7-6 with TRBJ1-2; maybe TRBD1 (6 bases). Trimming took off 5 bases at V and 5 bases at J, with 12 bases between the two ends. The CDR3 is made up of 13 amino acids. Germline values: CDR1 SGHVS, CDR2 FNYEAQ. The CDR3 reads CASSPNTGYGYTF. The CDR3 coding sequence is TGTGCCAGCAGCCCCAACACAGGGTATGGCTACACCTTC.

The chain employs TRBV4-1 and TRBJ1-2; D unclear. Germline lookup yields CDR1 MGHRA and CDR2 YSYEKL. The length of the CDR3 is 13 residues. V lost 4 bases and J lost 1, with 7 bases in between. The CDR3: CASSPTVNYGYTF. The CDR3 DNA is TGCGCCAGCAGCCCAACAGTTAACTATGGCTACACCTTC.

This rearrangement joins TRBV19 to TRBJ1-2, with no clear D. CDR3 length equals 13 residues. Germline V gene lookup returns CDR1 LNHDA and CDR2 SQIVND (reference sequence). V lost 3 bases and J lost 4, with 9 bases in between. CDR3: CASSIPFSYGYTF. In nucleotides, the CDR3 is TGTGCCAGTAGTATCCCCTTTTCCTATGGCTACACCTTC.

This sequence joins TRBV4-2 and TRBJ1-2; D is unresolved. V lost 0 bases, J lost 8 bases, and 10 bases lay in between. CDR3 length: 13 residues. Germline V gives CDR1 LGHNA, CDR2 YNFKEQ. CDR3 in amino acids: CASSQDPGSGYTF. The DNA for the CDR3 is TGTGCCAGCAGCCAAGACCCGGGTTCAGGCTACACCTTC.

This chain links TRBV5-8 with TRBJ2-7; the D is unclear. The CDR3 is 14 residues long. Trimming cost V 2 bases and J 2 bases, with 11 bases left between them. CDR1 is SGHTS and CDR2 is YDEGEE in the germline V gene. The CDR3, as DNA: TGTGCCAGCAGCTTATCTGGCGGAACCTACGAGCAGTACTTC. This encodes CASSLSGGTYEQYF.

The V call is TRBV19, the J call TRBJ2-7; the match to TRBD1 covers 7 bases. J was trimmed by 2 bases and V by 6 bases; bases with no gene match: 7. This CDR3 is built from 14 residues. Looked up from germline, CDR1 is LNHDA and CDR2 is SQIVND (reference sequence). CDR3 sequence reads: CASRTTGTTYEQYF. The CDR3 DNA follows: TGTGCCAGTAGGACGACAGGGACAACCTACGAGCAGTACTTC.